The 26 T cell receptor beta chains below come from one sample, sequenced in a study of identical twins. TCRdb independently ran MiXCR on the 5' RACE reads; one entry per CDR3 protein. The data show more than 400,000 distinct CDR3 sequences, 12% to 15% seen once. The sample was also reused in another study, on yellow fever vaccine responses in identical twins.

The material sequenced was CD4+ T cells sorted from blood. These receptor sequences come from a woman aged 18-29 years in good health.

This clonotype was seen a few times. CDR3 coding DNA: TGTGCCAGCAGTAACCCGGGACAGGGTGTCCCCCGGCAGTACGTC. The encoded protein is CASSNPGQGVPRQYV. The rearrangement uses TRBV2 and TRBJ2-7; 9 positions match TRBD1. There are 15 residues in the CDR3. CDR1 and CDR2 (germline): SNHLY, FYNNEI. V gave up 5 bases and J gave up 9 bases; unmatched junction bases: 14.

This clonotype has ten or more counts. The chain recombines TRBV10-3 with TRBJ2-1; 9 nucleotides line up with TRBD1. Germline V CDR1 and CDR2: ENHRY, SYGVKD. The CDR3 length is 14 residues. The junction had 6 bases not matched to a gene; V was cut back by 6 bases and J by 6 bases. The CDR3: CAISWDRDSNEQFF. CDR3 bases: TGTGCCATCAGCTGGGACAGGGATAGCAATGAGCAGTTCTTC.

The V and J genes are TRBV29-1 and TRBJ2-7; D might be TRBD1 (5 bases). The germline V gene encodes CDR1 SQVTM and CDR2 ANQGSEA. This CDR3 has 14 residues. Trimming shortened V by 0 bases and J by 8 bases, and 17 bases separated the two germline ends. Here the CDR3 DNA reads TGCAGCGTTGAAGATAAGGGGTGGCGAGGCAAGCAGTACTTC. Its translation is CSVEDKGWRGKQYF.

This clonotype occurred once. The V call is TRBV27, the J call TRBJ2-1; the match to TRBD2 covers 16 bases. V was clipped by 2 bases and J by 6 bases; unmatched bases: 10. CDR1 and CDR2 from the germline V gene are MNHEY and SMNVEV (reference sequence). The CDR3 has 19 residues. The CDR3 nucleotides are TGTGCCAGCAGTTTAAGAAGCATGGGACTAGCGGGAGGGCTCAATGAGCAGTTCTTC. Its protein is CASSLRSMGLAGGLNEQFF.

This clonotype was seen more than once but under ten times. The chain employs TRBV5-1 and TRBJ2-5; unclear D gene. In germline, CDR1 is SGHRS, CDR2 YFSETQ. Trimming shortened V by 4 bases and J by 1 base, and 11 bases separated the two germline ends. The CDR3 consists of 14 residues. The DNA of the CDR3 is TGCGCCAGCAGCCCGGTAGAACCCCAAGAGACCCAGTACTTC. Translated, it gives CASSPVEPQETQYF.

The V gene is TRBV6-1, the J gene TRBJ2-7; 14 positions match TRBD2. With V trimmed by 7 bases and J by 5 bases, 7 bases remained unmatched. This CDR3 is 15 amino acids long. CDR1 and CDR2 from the germline V gene are MNHNS and SASEGT. The chain's CDR3 is CASITGTSGSNEQYF. Here the CDR3 DNA reads TGTGCCAGCATCACCGGGACTAGCGGGAGTAACGAGCAGTACTTC.

The chain is built from TRBV12-3 or TRBV12-4 and TRBJ2-1; D not resolved. This CDR3 spans 11 amino acids. V gave up 7 bases and J gave up 7 bases, with 8 bases separating them. The CDR3, as DNA: TGTGCCAGCACCCTGTTAAATGAGCAGTTCTTC. Its protein is CASTLLNEQFF.

This clonotype was observed a handful of times. The chain couples TRBV24-1 to TRBJ2-1, with 7 bases that match TRBD2. Germline CDR1 and CDR2: KGHDR and SFDVKD. The CDR3 length is 16 residues. Trimming cost V 3 bases and J 5 bases; bases outside gene matches: 9. The CDR3 coding sequence is TGTGCCACCAGTGATCCAAAGGTGGGAGGGGACAATGAGCAGTTCTTC. Translated: CATSDPKVGGDNEQFF.

This clonotype was seen ten or more times. The chain links TRBV7-6 to TRBJ2-2; 9 bases map to TRBD1. Germline-derived CDR1 and CDR2 are SGHVS and FNYEAQ. This CDR3 has 16 residues. The V gene end was trimmed by 1 base and the J gene end by 4 bases; junction bases not matched to a gene: 4. CDR3 protein: CASSLGRTGVTGELFF. In DNA, the CDR3 is TGTGCCAGCAGCTTAGGCCGGACAGGGGTCACCGGGGAGCTGTTTTTT.

This clonotype was seen more than once but under ten times. The rearrangement links TRBV28 to TRBJ2-7, with D tentatively TRBD1 or TRBD2 (5 bases each). Germline-derived CDR1 and CDR2 are MDHEN and SYDVKM. This CDR3 contains 12 residues. The ends were cut back, 9 bases at V and 2 bases at J, with 11 bases in the middle. The CDR3 here is CASLRGTYEQYF. The CDR3 coding sequence is TGTGCCAGTCTCCGGGGCACCTACGAGCAGTACTTC. Complete variable domain (other parts from reference TRBV28 and TRBJ2-7): DVKVTQSSRYLVKRTGEKVFLECVQDMDHENMFWYRQDPGLGLRLIYFSYDVKMKEKGDIPEGYSVSREKKERFSLILESASTNQTSMYLCASLRGTYEQYFGPGTRLTVT.

The rearrangement uses TRBV10-2 and TRBJ2-3; 7 bases match TRBD2. CDR1 and CDR2 from the germline V gene are WSHSY and SAAADI. The length of the CDR3 is 14 residues. The junction had 4 bases not matched to a gene; V was cut back by 6 bases and J by 1 base. The CDR3 DNA is TGCGCCAGCAGCGTGGGAGGGGGCACAGATACGCAGTATTTT. As protein: CASSVGGGTDTQYF.

This chain links TRBV6-5 with TRBJ1-2; D not certain. Trimming shortened V by 4 bases and J by 3 bases, and 12 bases separated the two germline ends. CDR1 is MNHEY and CDR2 is SVGAGI in the germline V gene. The CDR3 covers 14 residues. For the CDR3, the DNA is TGTGCCAGCAGTTCCAGGATCCAGGACTATGGCTACACCTTC. This sequence encodes CASSSRIQDYGYTF.

A few counts support this clonotype. This chain links TRBV9 with TRBJ2-2, with 7 nucleotides matching TRBD2. The length of the CDR3 is 17 residues. Germline V gene data show CDR1 as SGDLS and CDR2 as YYNGEE. The J segment lost 3 bases and the V segment lost 4 bases, leaving 12 bases of the junction unmatched. The CDR3 region is CASSPRVSGAHTGELFF. The CDR3 coding sequence is TGTGCCAGCAGCCCAAGGGTCAGCGGGGCTCACACCGGGGAGCTGTTTTTT.

V is TRBV20-1 and J is TRBJ2-7; 9 bases align to TRBD2. CDR3 length: 14 amino acids. Germline CDR1 DFQATT, CDR2 SNEGSKA (reference sequence). DNA of the CDR3: TGCACCCTTAGGTCGGCGGGGGGGAACTACGAGCAGTACGTC. Translated, it gives CTLRSAGGNYEQYV.

Only a few counts were recorded for this clonotype. V usage is TRBV29-1 and J usage is TRBJ2-2; maybe TRBD1 (6 bases). Trimming cost V 6 bases and J 10 bases, with 15 bases left between them. The CDR3 contains 12 residues. Germline V CDR1 and CDR2: SQVTM, ANQGSEA. The CDR3 is CSVGGQRTELFF. The CDR3, as DNA: TGCAGCGTCGGTGGACAGCGGACGGAGCTGTTTTTT.

V gene TRBV11-2 combines with J gene TRBJ1-6, with 7 bases aligning to TRBD1. Germline V gene data show CDR1 as SGHAT and CDR2 as FQNNGV. CDR3 length equals 15 residues. Trimming took 5 bases from V and 7 from J; bases not matched to a gene: 8. As DNA, the CDR3 is TGTGCCAGCAGCGGAACCGGGACAGAGAATTCACCCCTCCACTTT. Translated: CASSGTGTENSPLHF.

J is TRBJ1-2 and V is TRBV11-2; D gene unclear. CDR1 is SGHAT, CDR2 FQNNGV, per germline. The V gene lost 5 bases and the J gene lost 4 bases, with 17 bases spanning the gap. This CDR3 spans 15 amino acids. This CDR3 is CASSPGSGPSYGYTF. CDR3 bases: TGTGCCAGCAGCCCCGGGTCCGGACCAAGCTATGGCTACACCTTC.

This clonotype was seen a handful of times. V is TRBV5-1 and J is TRBJ2-1, with TRBD1 matching 7 bases. V was clipped by 4 bases and J by 0 bases; unmatched bases: 7. Germline CDR1 is SGHRS and CDR2 is YFSETQ. This CDR3 contains 16 residues. CDR3 DNA sequence: TGCGCCAGCAGCCCCGAGACAGGGTCCTCCTACAATGAGCAGTTCTTC. It is translated as CASSPETGSSYNEQFF.

This clonotype has just a few counts. The rearrangement uses TRBV6-6 and TRBJ2-7; no firm D call. Germline loops: CDR1 MNHNY, CDR2 SVGAGI (reference sequence). This CDR3 is 13 amino acids long. The V end lost 0 bases, the J end lost 4 bases, and 7 bases lay between the germline ends. As DNA, the CDR3 is TGTGCCAGCAGTTACTCGTCCCTTTACGAGCAGTACTTC. Residues: CASSYSSLYEQYF.

The rearrangement joins TRBV29-1 to TRBJ2-5; TRBD1 might be the D (6 bases). The CDR3 length is 14 residues. Germline V gene sequence: CDR1 SQVTM, CDR2 ANQGSEA. V lost 0 bases and J lost 5, with 13 bases in between. The DNA of the CDR3 is TGCAGCGTTGAAGATCTTCAGGGGCCCGAGACCCAGTACTTC. As protein: CSVEDLQGPETQYF. Drawing the rest from reference TRBV29-1 and TRBJ2-5, the complete variable domain is SAVISQKPSRDICQRGTSLTIQCQVDSQVTMMFWYRQQPGQSLTLIATANQGSEATYESGFVIDKFPISRPNLTFSTLTVSNMSPEDSSIYLCSVEDLQGPETQYFGPGTRLLVL.

The chain links TRBV5-1 to TRBJ1-2; TRBD1 matches at 10 bases. J lost 7 bases, V lost 3 bases, and 9 bases had no gene match. Germline V gene data show CDR1 as SGHRS and CDR2 as YFSETQ. The CDR3 totals 15 residues. CDR3 in DNA: TGCGCCAGCAGCTCCCGGACAGGGGGAAGTAGTGGCTACACCTTC. Translating gives CASSSRTGGSSGYTF.

This clonotype was recorded a few times. This chain uses TRBV20-1 with TRBJ2-1; 8 nucleotides align to TRBD2. The CDR3 is 15 amino acids. The germline V gene encodes CDR1 DFQATT and CDR2 SNEGSKA (reference sequence). Trimming removed 0 bases from V and 2 bases from J; junction bases left unmatched: 3. This chain's CDR3 is CSARDRGGTYNEQFF. CDR3 coding DNA: TGCAGTGCTAGAGATCGGGGGGGAACCTACAATGAGCAGTTCTTC.

V is TRBV5-1 and J is TRBJ2-2, with D uncertain. The V gene's germline CDR1 is SGHRS and CDR2 YFSETQ. The length of the CDR3 is 16 residues. V lost 1 base and J 1 base, leaving 11 bases between the germline ends. In DNA, the CDR3 is TGCGCCAGCAGCTTGCTGCGCTCCGGGAACACCGGGGAGCTGTTTTTT. Protein: CASSLLRSGNTGELFF.

In its sample, this clonotype was seen a few times. This rearrangement joins TRBV4-1 to TRBJ2-3; TRBD1 agrees at 10 bases. Losses at the gene ends were 4 bases for V and 4 bases for J; bases not matched to a gene: 8. Per germline, CDR1 MGHRA and CDR2 YSYEKL. The length of the CDR3 is 16 residues. The CDR3: CASSRGQGVAPDTQYF. In DNA form, the CDR3 reads TGCGCCAGCAGCCGAGGACAGGGGGTAGCCCCAGATACGCAGTATTTT.

V usage is TRBV5-6 and J usage is TRBJ2-7; TRBD2 might be the D (5 bases). The V end was cut by 4 bases, the J end by 3 bases, with 11 bases between. Germline loops: CDR1 SGHDT, CDR2 YYEEEE. The CDR3 totals 13 residues. DNA of the CDR3: TGTGCCAGCAGCCCCGGACTCCTCTACGAGCAGTACTTC. This gives the protein CASSPGLLYEQYF.

Only a few counts were recorded for this clonotype. This chain links TRBV6-6 with TRBJ2-1; D uncertain. V shed 6 bases and J shed 5 bases, with 11 bases lying between them. The CDR3 contains 13 residues. Germline CDR1 is MNHNY and CDR2 is SVGAGI (reference sequence). CDR3 protein: CASSRRADNEQFF. CDR3 coding DNA: TGTGCCAGCAGCCGCCGGGCAGACAATGAGCAGTTCTTC.